This T cell receptor beta chain is from a study of blood T cell repertoires in COVID-19. The CDR3 is 18 residues long. The V gene's germline CDR1 is SGHTA and CDR2 FQGTGA. V gave up 6 bases and J gave up 7 bases; unmatched junction bases: 16. Some clones are missing from TCRdb's copy, which holds only in-frame ones; the method was immunoSEQ multiplex PCR. The table lists more than 110,000 clones, 84% of them singletons. Sequences were obtained from peripheral blood. The TCR was taken from a human donor in a cohort sampled during active COVID-19. V and J are TRBV7-3 and TRBJ2-1; TRBD2 aligns across 12 bases. In DNA form, the CDR3 reads TGTGCCAGCAGTCCCTACCTTTCTAGCGGGGGGGCCGGGAATGAGCAGTTCTTC. This encodes CASSPYLSSGGAGNEQFF.